This paragraph reports one T cell receptor (beta chain). Its specificity is unknown. The sample comes from a study of immune evolution from preneoplasia to lung adenocarcinoma. Study information: HLA loss of heterozygosity: about 7% AIS, over 12% MIA, approximately 31% ADC, none AAH.

Germline CDR1 reads MNHEY; CDR2 reads SMNVEV (reference sequence). The CDR3 sequence is 17 residues long. V gave up 6 bases and J gave up 0 bases, with 15 bases separating them. TCRdb's table, derived via immunoSEQ multiplex PCR, lists solely in-frame clones and lacks some. This table has fewer than 4,500 clones, roughly 87% appearing once. The study, taken as a whole, reports: Top clone share appeared to fall from AAH through AIS, MIA, adenocarcinoma.

This TCR was recovered from a donor older than 65 with lung adenocarcinoma. Material: FFPE minimally invasive lung adenocarcinoma tissue. The chain is built from TRBV27 and TRBJ2-6, with a possible D match to TRBD1 (5 bases). The chain's CDR3 is CASSDGQPSSGANVLTF. CDR3 sequence (DNA): TGTGCCAGCAGCGACGGACAACCCAGCTCTGGGGCCAACGTCCTGACTTTC. Using reference TRBV27 and TRBJ2-6 for the parts outside the CDR3, the full variable domain is EAQVTQNPRYLITVTGKKLTVTCSQNMNHEYMSWYRQDPGLGLRQIYYSMNVEVTDKGDVPEGYKVSRKEKRNFPLILESPSPNQTSLYFCASSDGQPSSGANVLTFGAGSRLTVL.